One sample yielded the 18 T cell receptor beta chains listed below, sequenced in a study of blood T cell repertoires in COVID-19. The table came from immunoSEQ multiplex PCR; TCRdb's copy has only in-frame clones and leaves some out. The sample yields tens of thousands of clones, approximately 90% seen once. The sequenced sample consisted of peripheral blood. These receptors came from a woman older than 75 with active COVID-19.

This chain links TRBV7-3 with TRBJ2-5; 10 nucleotides agree with TRBD1. The CDR3 has 15 amino acids. V dropped 0 bases and J dropped 5; count of bases not matched to a gene: 3. Germline values: CDR1 SGHTA, CDR2 FQGTGA. The CDR3: CASSLTTGGGETQYF. Here the CDR3 DNA reads TGTGCCAGCAGCTTAACGACAGGGGGCGGGGAGACCCAGTACTTC.

A few counts support this clone. The gene calls are TRBV10-3 and TRBJ1-1, with 9 nucleotides matching TRBD1. Germline assignment: CDR1 ENHRY and CDR2 SYGVKD. CDR3 size: 15 residues. The trim removed 0 bases at V and 4 bases at J, leaving 3 bases unmatched. CDR3 coding DNA: TGTGCCATCAGTGAGTCAACGGACAGGGGCACTGAAGCTTTCTTT. This encodes CAISESTDRGTEAFF.

The J gene is TRBJ2-5, the V gene TRBV19, with D perhaps matching TRBD1 (5 bases). Germline lookup yields CDR1 LNHDA and CDR2 SQIVND (reference sequence). CDR3 size: 14 residues. The V and J ends lost 5 bases and 0 bases respectively, with 10 bases between them. The CDR3 loop is CASSPRQHQETQYF. The CDR3 DNA follows: TGTGCCAGTAGTCCCCGACAGCACCAAGAGACCCAGTACTTC.

This clone was seen a handful of times. The V and J genes are TRBV4-2 and TRBJ1-2, with D unresolved. Trimming stripped 1 base from V and 8 bases from J, with 14 bases between. Germline loops: CDR1 LGHNA, CDR2 YNFKEQ. The CDR3 length is 14 residues. In DNA, the CDR3 is TGTGCCAGCAGCCAAGTTTCGGGAGTTATAGGCTACACCTTC. Its protein is CASSQVSGVIGYTF.

V and J are TRBV28 and TRBJ2-5, with 7 nucleotides matching TRBD2. Trimming removed 4 bases from V and 5 bases from J; junction bases left unmatched: 13. Per the germline V gene, CDR1 is MDHEN and CDR2 is SYDVKM. This CDR3 is built from 16 residues. The CDR3 coding sequence is TGTGCCAGCAGTTCGGACCGGGGGGATCGGGGGGAGACCCAGTACTTC. Translating it yields CASSSDRGDRGETQYF. The full variable domain, completed using reference TRBV28 and TRBJ2-5, is DVKVTQSSRYLVKRTGEKVFLECVQDMDHENMFWYRQDPGLGLRLIYFSYDVKMKEKGDIPEGYSVSREKKERFSLILESASTNQTSMYLCASSSDRGDRGETQYFGPGTRLLVL.

This clone was found once. This chain connects TRBV4-1 to TRBJ2-7, with a tentative D call TRBD1 (6 bases). This CDR3 has 15 amino acids. V was cut by 4 bases and J by 2 bases, with 15 bases left in between. The germline V gene encodes CDR1 MGHRA and CDR2 YSYEKL. The CDR3 DNA reads as TGCGCCAGCAGCCCTTGGGACACATTAACCTACGAGCAGTACTTC. Its translation: CASSPWDTLTYEQYF.

This chain connects TRBV5-4 to TRBJ1-3; D unresolved. V was shortened by 4 bases and J by 4 bases, with 18 bases between the two germline ends. The CDR3 is made up of 16 amino acids. Germline loops: CDR1 SGHNT, CDR2 YYREEE (reference sequence). The chain's CDR3 is CASSLLPGNQGNTIYF. CDR3 in DNA: TGTGCCAGCAGCCTACTGCCAGGAAACCAAGGAAACACCATATATTTT. The whole variable domain, filled in from reference TRBV5-4 and TRBJ1-3, reads ETGVTQSPTHLIKTRGQQVTLRCSSQSGHNTVSWYQQALGQGPQFIFQYYREEENGRGNFPPRFSGLQFPNYSSELNVNALELDDSALYLCASSLLPGNQGNTIYFGEGSWLTVV.

V is TRBV19 and J is TRBJ2-1, with 14 bases aligning to TRBD2. The ends lost 4 bases at V and 0 bases at J; junction bases unmatched: 5. Germline V lookup: CDR1 LNHDA, CDR2 SQIVND (reference sequence). The CDR3 length is 18 residues. Here the CDR3 DNA reads TGTGCCAGTAGTACCGGGACTAGCGGGGGTAGCTCCTACAATGAGCAGTTCTTC. It encodes CASSTGTSGGSSYNEQFF.

A single count supports this clone. This chain uses TRBV5-4 with TRBJ2-7; TRBD2 matches 8 bases. V was clipped by 4 bases and J by 6 bases; unmatched bases: 9. The CDR3 extends over 14 amino acids. The V gene's germline CDR1 is SGHNT and CDR2 YYREEE (reference sequence). CDR3 DNA: TGTGCCAGCAGCCCCGGGGGGGGAGATTTCGAGCAGTACTTC. Amino acid sequence: CASSPGGGDFEQYF.

This clone was seen just once. J is TRBJ2-3 and V is TRBV6-2 or TRBV6-3, with 9 bases aligning to TRBD2. Germline-derived CDR1 and CDR2 are MNHEY and SVGEGT. Losses at the gene ends were 5 bases for V and 3 bases for J; bases not matched to a gene: 12. The CDR3 covers 17 residues. This CDR3 is CASSTPVAREGTDTQYF. Here the CDR3 DNA reads TGTGCCAGCAGTACCCCCGTCGCGCGGGAGGGGACAGATACGCAGTATTTT.

The chain combines TRBV6-2 or TRBV6-3 with TRBJ1-3, with D perhaps TRBD1 (5 bases). The CDR3 totals 16 residues. CDR1 is MNHEY and CDR2 is SVGEGT in the germline V gene. Trimming shortened V by 3 bases and J by 8 bases, and 20 bases separated the two germline ends. In nucleotides, the CDR3 is TGTGCCAGCAGTTATTCATCTCCGAGGGGAGGGGACACCATATATTTT. Protein: CASSYSSPRGGDTIYF.

This clone was found once. The chain recombines TRBV19 with TRBJ1-5, with TRBD1 matching 7 bases. CDR1 and CDR2 from the germline V gene are LNHDA and SQIVND (reference sequence). The CDR3 has 15 residues. Germline trimming cut 5 bases from V and 4 bases from J; bases unmatched to any gene: 8. CDR3 protein: CASSGGRGLNQPQHF. As DNA, the CDR3 is TGTGCCAGTAGTGGGGGCAGGGGGTTGAATCAGCCCCAGCATTTT. Together with reference TRBV19 and TRBJ1-5, the CDR3 gives the full variable domain: DGGITQSPKYLFRKEGQNVTLSCEQNLNHDAMYWYRQDPGQGLRLIYYSQIVNDFQKGDIAEGYSVSREKKESFPLTVTSAQKNPTAFYLCASSGGRGLNQPQHFGDGTRLSIL.

The rearrangement links TRBV2 to TRBJ2-1, with 11 bases aligning to TRBD2. The germline CDR1 and CDR2 sequences are SNHLY and FYNNEI. V lost 4 bases, J lost 7 bases, and 9 bases stayed unmatched. The CDR3 totals 16 residues. In DNA, the CDR3 is TGTGCCAGCAGTGGTGGCGGGCTAGCGGGAGGTAATGAGCAGTTCTTC. Amino acid sequence: CASSGGGLAGGNEQFF. Drawing the rest from reference TRBV2 and TRBJ2-1, the complete variable domain is EPEVTQTPSHQVTQMGQEVILRCVPISNHLYFYWYRQILGQKVEFLVSFYNNEISEKSEIFDDQFSVERPDGSNFTLKIRSTKLEDSAMYFCASSGGGLAGGNEQFFGPGTRLTVL.

V is TRBV7-2 and J is TRBJ2-1; D may be TRBD2 (6 bases). The CDR3 consists of 15 residues. Germline values: CDR1 SGHTA, CDR2 FQGNSA. V was trimmed by 4 bases and J by 9 bases, leaving 19 bases between them. CDR3: CASSSDYRRGIEQFF. CDR3 nucleotides: TGTGCCAGCAGCTCGGACTACCGGCGCGGGATTGAGCAGTTCTTC.

This clone was picked up one time. The rearrangement uses TRBV5-4 and TRBJ2-1; 10 positions match TRBD2. CDR1 and CDR2 from the germline V gene are SGHNT and YYREEE (reference sequence). J gave up 7 bases and V 5 bases, and 9 bases lay outside the gene matches. This CDR3 region has 15 residues. The CDR3 loop is CASRAESGRGNEQFF. CDR3 DNA sequence: TGTGCCAGCAGAGCGGAGAGCGGGAGGGGGAATGAGCAGTTCTTC. The full variable domain, its missing parts supplied by reference TRBV5-4 and TRBJ2-1, is ETGVTQSPTHLIKTRGQQVTLRCSSQSGHNTVSWYQQALGQGPQFIFQYYREEENGRGNFPPRFSGLQFPNYSSELNVNALELDDSALYLCASRAESGRGNEQFFGPGTRLTVL.

The chain is built from TRBV5-5 and TRBJ2-4; D uncertain. V was trimmed by 2 bases and J by 0 bases, leaving 18 bases between them. The CDR3 runs to 18 residues. Per the germline V gene, CDR1 is SGHKS and CDR2 is YYEKEE (reference sequence). This CDR3 is CASSLGTQADLAKNIQYF. The CDR3 DNA reads as TGTGCCAGCAGCTTAGGAACTCAGGCCGATCTAGCCAAAAACATTCAGTACTTC.

V usage is TRBV5-1 and J usage is TRBJ2-5, with D possibly being TRBD2 (6 bases). This CDR3 has 16 residues. The germline CDR1 and CDR2 sequences are SGHRS and YFSETQ. Trimming shortened V by 5 bases and J by 5 bases, and 22 bases separated the two germline ends. The CDR3 sequence: CASSFRLAFSLETQYF. CDR3 DNA sequence: TGCGCCAGCAGTTTTAGGCTAGCGTTTTCTCTGGAGACCCAGTACTTC.

This rearrangement joins TRBV4-2 to TRBJ2-3; TRBD1 might be the D (6 bases). The CDR3 runs to 15 residues. V lost 5 bases and J 1 base, leaving 13 bases between the germline ends. Germline V CDR1 and CDR2: LGHNA, YNFKEQ. The CDR3 is CASSDRRAGTDTQYF. DNA of the CDR3: TGTGCCAGCAGCGACAGGCGGGCCGGCACAGATACGCAGTATTTT.